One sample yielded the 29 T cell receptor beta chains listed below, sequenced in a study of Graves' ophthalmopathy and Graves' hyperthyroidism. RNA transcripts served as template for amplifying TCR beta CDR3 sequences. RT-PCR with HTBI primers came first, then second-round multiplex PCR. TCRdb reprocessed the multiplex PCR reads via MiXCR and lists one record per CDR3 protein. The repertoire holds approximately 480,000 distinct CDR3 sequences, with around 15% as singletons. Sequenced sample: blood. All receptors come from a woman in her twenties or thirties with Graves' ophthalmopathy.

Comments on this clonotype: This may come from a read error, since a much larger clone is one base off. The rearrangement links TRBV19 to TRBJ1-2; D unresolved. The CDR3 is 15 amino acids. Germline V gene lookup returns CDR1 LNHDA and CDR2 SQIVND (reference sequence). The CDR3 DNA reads TGTGCCAATAGTACCCCGTCAACGGGGAGCTATGGCTACACCTTC. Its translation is CANSTPSTGSYGYTF.

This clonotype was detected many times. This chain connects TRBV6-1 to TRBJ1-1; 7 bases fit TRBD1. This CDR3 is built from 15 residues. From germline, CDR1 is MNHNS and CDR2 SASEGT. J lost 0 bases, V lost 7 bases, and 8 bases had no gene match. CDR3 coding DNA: TGTGCCAGCAAACGTTGGGACAGTGTGAACACTGAAGCTTTCTTT. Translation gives CASKRWDSVNTEAFF.

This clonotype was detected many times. In nucleotides, the CDR3 is TGCAGCGTTGGTGGGGGAACGAGGAATTCACCCCTCCACTTT. Protein sequence: CSVGGGTRNSPLHF. The chain recombines TRBV29-1 with TRBJ1-6; a weak D match, TRBD1 (5 bases). This CDR3 is built from 14 residues. Trimming cost V 4 bases and J 7 bases, with 14 bases left between them. The germline CDR1 and CDR2 sequences are SQVTM and ANQGSEA. The variable domain in full, completed from reference TRBV29-1 and TRBJ1-6, reads SAVISQKPSRDICQRGTSLTIQCQVDSQVTMMFWYRQQPGQSLTLIATANQGSEATYESGFVIDKFPISRPNLTFSTLTVSNMSPEDSSIYLCSVGGGTRNSPLHFGNGTRLTVT.

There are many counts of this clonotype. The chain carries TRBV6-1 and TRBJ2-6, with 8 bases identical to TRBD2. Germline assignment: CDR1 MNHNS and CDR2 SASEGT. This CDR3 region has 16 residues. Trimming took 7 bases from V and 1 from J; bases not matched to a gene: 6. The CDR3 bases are TGTGCCAGCACACGCGGGGGGACTTCTGGGGCCAACGTCCTGACTTTC. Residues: CASTRGGTSGANVLTF.

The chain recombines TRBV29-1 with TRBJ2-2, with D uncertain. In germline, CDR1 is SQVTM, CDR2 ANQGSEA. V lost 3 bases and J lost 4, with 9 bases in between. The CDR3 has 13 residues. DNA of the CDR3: TGCAGCGTTGACATCGGACGCACCGGGGAGCTGTTTTTT. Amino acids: CSVDIGRTGELFF.

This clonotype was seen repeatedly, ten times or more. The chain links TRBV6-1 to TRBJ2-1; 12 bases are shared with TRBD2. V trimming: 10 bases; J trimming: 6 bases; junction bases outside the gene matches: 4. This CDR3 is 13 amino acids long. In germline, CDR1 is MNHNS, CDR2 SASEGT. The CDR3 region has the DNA TGTGCCACCCGACTAGCGGGAGTCAATGAGCAGTTCTTC. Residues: CATRLAGVNEQFF.

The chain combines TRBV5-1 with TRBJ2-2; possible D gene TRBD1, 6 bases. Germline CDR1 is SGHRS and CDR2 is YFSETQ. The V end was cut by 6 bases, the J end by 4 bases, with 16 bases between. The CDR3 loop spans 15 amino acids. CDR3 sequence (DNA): TGCGCCAGCACCAACCCACAGGGTACCACCGGGGAGCTGTTTTTT. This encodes CASTNPQGTTGELFF.

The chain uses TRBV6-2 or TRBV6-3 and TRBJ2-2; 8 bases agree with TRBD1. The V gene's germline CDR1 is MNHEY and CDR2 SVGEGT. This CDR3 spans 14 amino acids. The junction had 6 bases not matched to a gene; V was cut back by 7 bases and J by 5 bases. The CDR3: CASNDRGGTGELFF. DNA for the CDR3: TGTGCCAGCAACGACAGGGGAGGTACCGGGGAGCTGTTTTTT.

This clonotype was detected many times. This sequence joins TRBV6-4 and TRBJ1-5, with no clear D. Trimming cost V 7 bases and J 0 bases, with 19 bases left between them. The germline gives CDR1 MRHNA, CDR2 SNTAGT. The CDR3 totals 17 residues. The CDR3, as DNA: TGTGCCAGCACCCCCCGGGGTAGGGTCTATAGCAATCAGCCCCAGCATTTT. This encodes CASTPRGRVYSNQPQHF.

The CDR3 nucleotides read TGTGCCAGCACCACCCCGGACGGCTACACTGAAGCTTTCTTT. It specifies CASTTPDGYTEAFF. V and J are TRBV28 and TRBJ1-1, with D unresolved. The ends were cut back, 7 bases at V and 3 bases at J, with 15 bases in the middle. This CDR3 has 14 residues. Germline assignment: CDR1 MDHEN and CDR2 SYDVKM.

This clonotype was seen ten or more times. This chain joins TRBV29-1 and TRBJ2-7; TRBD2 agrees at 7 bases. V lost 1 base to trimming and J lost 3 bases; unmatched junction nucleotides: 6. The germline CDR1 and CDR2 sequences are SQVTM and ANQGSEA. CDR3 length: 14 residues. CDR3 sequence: CSVEATGGSYEQYF. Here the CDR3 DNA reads TGCAGCGTTGAAGCGACGGGCGGGAGCTACGAGCAGTACTTC.

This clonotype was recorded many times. The CDR3 sequence is CASSPTFSNTGELFF. CDR3 DNA sequence: TGTGCCAGCAGCCCGACCTTTTCCAACACCGGGGAGCTGTTTTTT. The chain is built from TRBV6-1 and TRBJ2-2; D gene unclear. The CDR3 contains 15 residues. V was cut by 6 bases and J by 2 bases, with 13 bases left in between. Germline V gene data show CDR1 as MNHNS and CDR2 as SASEGT.

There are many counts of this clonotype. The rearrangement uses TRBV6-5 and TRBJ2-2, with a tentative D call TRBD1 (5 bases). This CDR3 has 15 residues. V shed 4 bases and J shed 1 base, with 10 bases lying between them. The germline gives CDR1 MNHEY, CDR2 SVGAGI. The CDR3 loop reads CASSFRDRNTGELFF. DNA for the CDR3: TGTGCCAGCAGTTTCCGAGACAGGAACACCGGGGAGCTGTTTTTT.

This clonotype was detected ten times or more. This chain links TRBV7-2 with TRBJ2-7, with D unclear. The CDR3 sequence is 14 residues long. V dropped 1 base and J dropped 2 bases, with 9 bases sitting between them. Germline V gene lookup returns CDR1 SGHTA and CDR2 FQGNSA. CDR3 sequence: CASSLDSFPYEQYF. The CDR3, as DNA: TGTGCCAGCAGCTTAGATTCATTTCCCTACGAGCAGTACTTC.

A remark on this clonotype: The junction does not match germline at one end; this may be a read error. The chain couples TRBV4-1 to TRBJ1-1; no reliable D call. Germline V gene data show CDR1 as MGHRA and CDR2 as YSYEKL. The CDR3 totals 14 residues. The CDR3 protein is CASRQQRSSTDAFF. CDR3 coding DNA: TGCGCCAGCAGACAACAAAGGAGCTCCACTGACGCTTTCTTT.

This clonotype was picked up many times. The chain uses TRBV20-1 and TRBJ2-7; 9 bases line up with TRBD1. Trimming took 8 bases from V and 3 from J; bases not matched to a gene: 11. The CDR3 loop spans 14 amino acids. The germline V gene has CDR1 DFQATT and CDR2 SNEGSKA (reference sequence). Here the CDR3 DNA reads TGCAGTACTACGGGGACAGGGACAATCTACGAGCAGTACTTC. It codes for CSTTGTGTIYEQYF.

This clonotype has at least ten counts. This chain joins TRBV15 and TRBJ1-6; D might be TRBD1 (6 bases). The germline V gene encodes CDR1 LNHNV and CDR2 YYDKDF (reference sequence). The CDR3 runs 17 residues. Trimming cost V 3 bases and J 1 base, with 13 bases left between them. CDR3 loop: CATSSSSGVSYNSPLHF. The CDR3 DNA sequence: TGTGCCACCAGCAGTTCCTCAGGGGTATCCTATAATTCACCCCTCCACTTT.

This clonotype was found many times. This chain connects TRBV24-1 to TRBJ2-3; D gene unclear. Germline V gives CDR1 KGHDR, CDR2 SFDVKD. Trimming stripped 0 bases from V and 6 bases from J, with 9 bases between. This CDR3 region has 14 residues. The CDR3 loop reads CATSDLPTRDTQYF. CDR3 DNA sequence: TGTGCCACCAGTGATTTGCCGACTCGGGATACGCAGTATTTT.

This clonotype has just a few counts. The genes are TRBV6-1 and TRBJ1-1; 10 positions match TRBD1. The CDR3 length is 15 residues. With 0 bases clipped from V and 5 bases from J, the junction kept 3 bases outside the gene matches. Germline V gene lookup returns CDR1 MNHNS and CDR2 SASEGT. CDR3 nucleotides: TGTGCCAGCAGTGAAGCCCGGACAGGGGGGACTGAAGCTTTCTTT. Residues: CASSEARTGGTEAFF.

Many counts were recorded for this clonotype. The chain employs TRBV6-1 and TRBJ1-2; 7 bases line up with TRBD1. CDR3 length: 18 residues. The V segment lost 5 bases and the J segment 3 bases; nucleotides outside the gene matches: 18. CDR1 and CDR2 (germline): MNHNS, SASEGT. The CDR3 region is CASSRRTGSSTSYYGYTF. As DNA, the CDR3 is TGTGCCAGCAGTCGAAGGACAGGTTCATCGACTAGCTACTATGGCTACACCTTC.

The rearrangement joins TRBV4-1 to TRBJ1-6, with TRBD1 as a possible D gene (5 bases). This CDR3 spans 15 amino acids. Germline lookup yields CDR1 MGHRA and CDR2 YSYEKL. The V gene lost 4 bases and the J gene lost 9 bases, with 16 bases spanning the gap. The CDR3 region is CASSPDISPGSPLHF. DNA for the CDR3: TGCGCCAGCAGCCCGGACATCTCGCCGGGTTCACCCCTCCACTTT.

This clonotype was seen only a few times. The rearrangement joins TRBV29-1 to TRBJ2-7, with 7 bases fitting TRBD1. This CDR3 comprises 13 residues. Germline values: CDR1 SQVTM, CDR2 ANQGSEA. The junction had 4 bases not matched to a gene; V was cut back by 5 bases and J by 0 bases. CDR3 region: CSVSRGPSYEQYF. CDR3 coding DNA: TGCAGCGTTTCAAGGGGGCCCTCCTACGAGCAGTACTTC.

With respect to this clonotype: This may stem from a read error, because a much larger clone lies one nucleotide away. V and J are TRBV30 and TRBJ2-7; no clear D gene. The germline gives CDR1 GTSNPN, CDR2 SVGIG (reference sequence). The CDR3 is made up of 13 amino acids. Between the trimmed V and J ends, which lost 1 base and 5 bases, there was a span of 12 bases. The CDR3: CAWSGDVADEQYF. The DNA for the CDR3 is TGTGCCTGGAGTGGAGACGTTGCCGACGAGCAGTACTTC.

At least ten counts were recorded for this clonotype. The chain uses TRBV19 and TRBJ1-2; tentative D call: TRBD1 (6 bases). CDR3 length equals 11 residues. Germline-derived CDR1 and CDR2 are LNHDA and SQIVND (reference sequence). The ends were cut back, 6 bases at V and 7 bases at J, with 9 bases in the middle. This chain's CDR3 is CASRQGPGYTF. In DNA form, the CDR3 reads TGTGCCAGTAGACAGGGACCTGGCTACACCTTC.

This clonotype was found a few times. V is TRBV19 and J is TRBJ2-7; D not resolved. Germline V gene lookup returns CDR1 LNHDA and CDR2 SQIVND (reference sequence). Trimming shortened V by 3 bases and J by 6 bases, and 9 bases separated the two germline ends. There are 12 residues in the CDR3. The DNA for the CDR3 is TGTGCCAGTAGTATGGGCCTGAGCGAGCAGTACTTC. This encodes CASSMGLSEQYF. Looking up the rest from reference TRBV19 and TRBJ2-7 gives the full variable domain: DGGITQSPKYLFRKEGQNVTLSCEQNLNHDAMYWYRQDPGQGLRLIYYSQIVNDFQKGDIAEGYSVSREKKESFPLTVTSAQKNPTAFYLCASSMGLSEQYFGPGTRLTVT.

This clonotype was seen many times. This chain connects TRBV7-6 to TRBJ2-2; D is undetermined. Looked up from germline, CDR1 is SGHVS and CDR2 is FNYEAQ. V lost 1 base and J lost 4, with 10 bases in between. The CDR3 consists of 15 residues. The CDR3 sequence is CASSLGASFTGELFF. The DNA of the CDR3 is TGTGCCAGCAGCTTAGGGGCTTCTTTCACCGGGGAGCTGTTTTTT. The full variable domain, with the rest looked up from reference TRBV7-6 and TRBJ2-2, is GAGVSQSPRYKVTKRGQDVALRCDPISGHVSLYWYRQALGQGPEFLTYFNYEAQQDKSGLPNDRFSAERPEGSISTLTIQRTEQRDSAMYRCASSLGASFTGELFFGEGSRLTVL.

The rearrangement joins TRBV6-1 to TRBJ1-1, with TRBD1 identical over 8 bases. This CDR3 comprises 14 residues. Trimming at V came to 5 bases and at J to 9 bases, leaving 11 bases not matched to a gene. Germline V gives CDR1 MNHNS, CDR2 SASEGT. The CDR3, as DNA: TGTGCCAGCAGTCTCTCCTCCCGGACAGGGCAAGCTTTCTTT. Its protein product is CASSLSSRTGQAFF.

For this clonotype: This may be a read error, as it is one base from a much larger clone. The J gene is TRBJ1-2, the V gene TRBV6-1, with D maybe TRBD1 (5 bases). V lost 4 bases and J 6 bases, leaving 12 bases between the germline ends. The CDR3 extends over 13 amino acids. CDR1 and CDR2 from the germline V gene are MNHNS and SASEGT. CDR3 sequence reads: CASSGGVAHGYTF. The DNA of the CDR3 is TGTGCCAGCAGTGGAGGGGTTGCGCATGGCTACACCTTC.

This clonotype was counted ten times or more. The CDR3 region has the DNA TGTGCCAGCGGTCGGGGGACGGGATATGGCTACACCTTC. This encodes CASGRGTGYGYTF. V gene TRBV12-3 or TRBV12-4 combines with J gene TRBJ1-2, with D tentatively TRBD1 (5 bases). V lost 8 bases, J lost 5 bases, and 15 bases lay in between. The CDR3 spans 13 residues.